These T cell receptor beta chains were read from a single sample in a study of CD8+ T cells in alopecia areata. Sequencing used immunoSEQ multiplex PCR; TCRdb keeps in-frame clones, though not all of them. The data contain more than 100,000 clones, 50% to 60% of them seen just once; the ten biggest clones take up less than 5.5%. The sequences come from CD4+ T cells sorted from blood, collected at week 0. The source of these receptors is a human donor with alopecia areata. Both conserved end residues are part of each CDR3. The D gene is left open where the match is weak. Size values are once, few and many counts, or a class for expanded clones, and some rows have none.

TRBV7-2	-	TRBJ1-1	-	TGTGCCAGCAGCTTTCGGAGCACTGAAGCTTTCTTT	CASSFRSTEAFF
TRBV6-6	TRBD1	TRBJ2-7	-	TGTGCCAGCAGGGGGACAGGGGGGGTCTACGAGCAGTACTTC	CASRGTGGVYEQYF
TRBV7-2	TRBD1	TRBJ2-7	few	TGTGCCAGCAGCATGGGACAGGGTCACGAGCAGTACTTC	CASSMGQGHEQYF
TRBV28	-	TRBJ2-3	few	TGTGCCAGCACTGCGCGCAGCACAGATACGCAGTATTTT	CASTARSTDTQYF
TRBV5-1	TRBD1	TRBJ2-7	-	TGCGCCAGCAGCCGAAGAGGACAGGGAGGATACGAGCAGTACTTC	CASSRRGQGGYEQYF
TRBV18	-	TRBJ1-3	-	TGTGCCAGCTCACCACCGGGGGTACGCCATGGGAACACCATATATTTT	CASSPPGVRHGNTIYF
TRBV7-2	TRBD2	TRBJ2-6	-	TGTGCCAGCAGCTTGAAACTAGCGGGAGGGTCTGGGGCCAACGTCCTGACTTTC	CASSLKLAGGSGANVLTF
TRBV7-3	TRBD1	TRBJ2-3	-	TGTGCCAGCAGCAAGGGGACAGGGGAAACAGATACGCAGTATTTT	CASSKGTGETDTQYF
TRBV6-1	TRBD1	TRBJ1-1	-	TGTGCCAGCAGTGAATCAGGGGGTACTGAAGCTTTCTTT	CASSESGGTEAFF
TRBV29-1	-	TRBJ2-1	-	TGCAGCGTGGAGGGGATTAAGGGCCCGGGCGCCGCCAATGAGCAGTTCTTC	CSVEGIKGPGAANEQFF
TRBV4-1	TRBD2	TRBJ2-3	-	TGCGCCAGCAGCCACGCGGGGGGCCTCACAGATACGCAGTATTTT	CASSHAGGLTDTQYF
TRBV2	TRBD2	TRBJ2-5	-	TGTGCCAGCAGTCGGGTCGGCGGGAGGGTAGGCGAGACCCAGTACTTC	CASSRVGGRVGETQYF
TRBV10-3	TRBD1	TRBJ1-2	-	TGTGCCATCACCCCCGGACTGGACAGGGGCCCCGAAGTTTCCTATGGCTACACCTTC	CAITPGLDRGPEVSYGYTF
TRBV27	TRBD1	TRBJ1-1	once	TGTGCCAGTTTCACAGGGGTGGACACTGAAGCTTTCTTT	CASFTGVDTEAFF
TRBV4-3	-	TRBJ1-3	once	TGCGCCAGCAGCCAAGATAGCCAGCGAGGAAACACCATATATTTT	CASSQDSQRGNTIYF
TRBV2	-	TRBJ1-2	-	TGTGCCAGCAGGGAGGGGAACTATGGCTACACCTTC	CASREGNYGYTF
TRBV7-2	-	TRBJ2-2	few	TGTGCCAGCAGCCCTGGGTTGAATTGGGTAACCGGGGAGCTGTTTTTT	CASSPGLNWVTGELFF
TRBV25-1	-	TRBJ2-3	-	TGTGCCAGCAGACGTAGCACAGATACGCAGTATTTT	CASRRSTDTQYF
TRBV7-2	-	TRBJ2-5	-	TGTGCCAGCAGCTTACAAGTGACTACGGGGCAAGAGACCCAGTACTTC	CASSLQVTTGQETQYF
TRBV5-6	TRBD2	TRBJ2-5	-	TGTGCCAGCAGCTTTGGACTAGCGGGGTTAGAGACCCAGTACTTC	CASSFGLAGLETQYF
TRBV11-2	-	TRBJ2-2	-	TGTGCCAGCAGCTCCTCCGGGGGCACCGGGGAGCTGTTTTTT	CASSSSGGTGELFF
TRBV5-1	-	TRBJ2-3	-	TGCGCCAGCTCTGGGCGGGATACGCAGTATTTT	CASSGRDTQYF
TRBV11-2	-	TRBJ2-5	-	TGTGCCAGCAGCCCTGGGGGGGGGCTGGAGACCCAGTACTTC	CASSPGGGLETQYF
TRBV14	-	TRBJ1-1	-	TGTGCCAGCAGCCAATTAAGTGCCTATGGGAACACTGAAGCTTTCTTT	CASSQLSAYGNTEAFF
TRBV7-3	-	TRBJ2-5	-	TGTGCCAGCAGCACGACTAGTGGGGAGACCCAGTACTTC	CASSTTSGETQYF
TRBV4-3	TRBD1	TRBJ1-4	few	TGCGCCAGCAGCCAAGATTACAGGGGTAGTGAAAAACTGTTTTTT	CASSQDYRGSEKLFF
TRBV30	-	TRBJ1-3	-	TGTGCCTGGAGACCCCGCGACGGATACTCTGGAAACACCATATATTTT	CAWRPRDGYSGNTIYF
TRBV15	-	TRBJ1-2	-	TGTGCCACCAGCAGAGATAGAGGCCCACAGGGATCCTATGGCTACACCTTC	CATSRDRGPQGSYGYTF
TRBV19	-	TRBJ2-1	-	TGTGCCAGTTCCCGGGTAGCGAGATCCTACAATGAGCAGTTCTTC	CASSRVARSYNEQFF
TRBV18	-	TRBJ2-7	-	TGTGCCAGCTCACCAGGAGGCTCCTACGAGCAGTACTTC	CASSPGGSYEQYF
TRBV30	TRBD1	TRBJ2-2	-	TGTGCCTGGACCGGGACAGGGACCGGGGAGCTGTTTTTT	CAWTGTGTGELFF
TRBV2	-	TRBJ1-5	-	TGTGCCAGCAGTGGTCGGAAGAATAATCAGCCCCAGCATTTT	CASSGRKNNQPQHF
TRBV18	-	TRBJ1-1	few	TGTGCCAGCTCACCACCGGAGCAGGGCGTAGGTACTGAAGCTTTCTTT	CASSPPEQGVGTEAFF
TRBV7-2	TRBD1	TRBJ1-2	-	TGTGCCAGCAGCATAAGACAGGGCTCTAACTATGGCTACACCTTC	CASSIRQGSNYGYTF
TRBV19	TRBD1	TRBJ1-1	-	TGTGCCAGTAGTCGGACAGGGCTGGAAGCTTTCTTT	CASSRTGLEAFF
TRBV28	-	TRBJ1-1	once	TGTGCCAGCAGCAACACTGAAGCTTTCTTT	CASSNTEAFF